This T cell receptor beta chain comes out of a study of CD8 T cells in ankylosing spondylitis. Study-wide results and limits: Some of the motif variants had earlier been found in reactive arthritis patients' fluid and blood. The disease-linked clones had a CD8+ phenotype and low blood frequencies. A motif in TCR beta, a set of roughly 8 highly homologous variants, appeared characteristic of ankylosing spondylitis blood.

Per the germline V gene, CDR1 is MDHEN and CDR2 is SYDVKM. The CDR3 loop spans 15 amino acids. The V end lost 5 bases, the J end lost 0 bases, and 10 bases lay between the germline ends. This clonotype was seen only a few times. What it binds is not known. A quantitative 5'-RACE method, one with molecular barcodes, was used to make TCR beta libraries. MiXCR was run by TCRdb on the 5' RACE reads, yielding one entry per CDR3 protein. The repertoire holds a few hundred thousand distinct CDR3 sequences, with 20% to 25% as singletons. This chain uses TRBV28 with TRBJ2-2; D not certain. The receptor was isolated from a male donor with ankylosing spondylitis. Input material: blood, either unsorted or a sorted T cell fraction (not recorded which). The CDR3 bases are TGTGCCAGCAGTGTCGCAACAGCGAACACCGGGGAGCTGTTTTTT. Translating gives CASSVATANTGELFF. Supplemented by reference TRBV28 and TRBJ2-2, the full variable domain reads DVKVTQSSRYLVKRTGEKVFLECVQDMDHENMFWYRQDPGLGLRLIYFSYDVKMKEKGDIPEGYSVSREKKERFSLILESASTNQTSMYLCASSVATANTGELFFGEGSRLTVL.